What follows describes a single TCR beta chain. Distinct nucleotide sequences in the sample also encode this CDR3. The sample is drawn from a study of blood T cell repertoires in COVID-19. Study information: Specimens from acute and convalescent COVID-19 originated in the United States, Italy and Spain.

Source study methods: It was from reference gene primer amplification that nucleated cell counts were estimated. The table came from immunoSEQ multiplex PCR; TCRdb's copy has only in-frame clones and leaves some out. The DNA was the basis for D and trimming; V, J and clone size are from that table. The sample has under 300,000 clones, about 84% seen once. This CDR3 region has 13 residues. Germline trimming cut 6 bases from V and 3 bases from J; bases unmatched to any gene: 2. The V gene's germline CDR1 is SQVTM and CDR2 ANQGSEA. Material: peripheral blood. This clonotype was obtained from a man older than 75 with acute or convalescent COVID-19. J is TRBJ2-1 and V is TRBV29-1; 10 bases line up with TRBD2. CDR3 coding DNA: TGCAGCGTCGGACTAGCGGACTACAATGAGCAGTTCTTC. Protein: CSVGLADYNEQFF.